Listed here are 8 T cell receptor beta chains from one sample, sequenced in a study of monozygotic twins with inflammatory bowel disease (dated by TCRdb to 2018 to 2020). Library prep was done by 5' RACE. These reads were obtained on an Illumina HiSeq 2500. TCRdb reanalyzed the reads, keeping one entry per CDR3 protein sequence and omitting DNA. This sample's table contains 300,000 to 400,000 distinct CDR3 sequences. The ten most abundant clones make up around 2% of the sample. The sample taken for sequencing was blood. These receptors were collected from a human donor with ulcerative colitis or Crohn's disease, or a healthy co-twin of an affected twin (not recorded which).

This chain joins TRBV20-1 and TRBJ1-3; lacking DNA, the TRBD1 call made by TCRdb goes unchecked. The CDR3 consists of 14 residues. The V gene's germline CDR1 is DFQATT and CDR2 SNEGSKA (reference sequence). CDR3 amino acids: CSADDRGNVNTIYF.

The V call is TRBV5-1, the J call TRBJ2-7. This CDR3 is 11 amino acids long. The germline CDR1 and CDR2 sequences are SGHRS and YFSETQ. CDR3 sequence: CASSLWGEQYF. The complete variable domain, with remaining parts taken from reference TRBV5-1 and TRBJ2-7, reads KAGVTQTPRYLIKTRGQQVTLSCSPISGHRSVSWYQQTPGQGLQFLFEYFSETQRNKGNFPGRFSGRQFSNSRSEMNVSTLELGDSALYLCASSLWGEQYFGPGTRLTVT.

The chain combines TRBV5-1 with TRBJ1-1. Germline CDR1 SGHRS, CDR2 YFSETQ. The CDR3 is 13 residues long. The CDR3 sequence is CASSLAVGSEAFF.

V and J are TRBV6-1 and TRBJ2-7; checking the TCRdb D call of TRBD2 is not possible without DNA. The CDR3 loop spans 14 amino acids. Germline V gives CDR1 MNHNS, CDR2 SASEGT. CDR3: CASNRGGWAYEQYF.

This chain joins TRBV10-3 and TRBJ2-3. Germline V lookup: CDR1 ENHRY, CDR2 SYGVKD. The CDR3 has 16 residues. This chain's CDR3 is CAISERVSLGTDTQYF.

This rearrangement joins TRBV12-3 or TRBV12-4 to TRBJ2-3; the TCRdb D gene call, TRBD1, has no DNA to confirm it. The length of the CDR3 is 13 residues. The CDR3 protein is CASSFGGRDTQYF.

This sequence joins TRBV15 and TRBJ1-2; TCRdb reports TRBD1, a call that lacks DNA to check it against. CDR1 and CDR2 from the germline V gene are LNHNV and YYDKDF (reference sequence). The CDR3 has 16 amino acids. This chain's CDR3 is CATSRDFGGRSYGYTF. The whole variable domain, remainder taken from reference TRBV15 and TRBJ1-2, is DAMVIQNPRYQVTQFGKPVTLSCSQTLNHNVMYWYQQKSSQAPKLLFHYYDKDFNNEADTPDNFQSRRPNTSFCFLDIRSPGLGDTAMYLCATSRDFGGRSYGYTFGSGTRLTVV.

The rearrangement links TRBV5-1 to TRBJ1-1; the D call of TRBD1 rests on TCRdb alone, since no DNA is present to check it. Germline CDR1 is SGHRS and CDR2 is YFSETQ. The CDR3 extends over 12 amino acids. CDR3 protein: CASRKGETEAFF.